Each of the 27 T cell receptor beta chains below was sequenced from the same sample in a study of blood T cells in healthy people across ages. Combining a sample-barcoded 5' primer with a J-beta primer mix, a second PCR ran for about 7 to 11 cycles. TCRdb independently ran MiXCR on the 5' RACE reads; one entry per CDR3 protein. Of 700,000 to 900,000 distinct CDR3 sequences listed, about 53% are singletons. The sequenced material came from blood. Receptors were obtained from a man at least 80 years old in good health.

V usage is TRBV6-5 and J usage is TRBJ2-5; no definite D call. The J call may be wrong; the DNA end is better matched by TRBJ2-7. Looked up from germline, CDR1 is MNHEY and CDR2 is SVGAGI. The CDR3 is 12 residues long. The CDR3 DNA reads TGTGCCAGCAGACCTTCCGGGTACGAGCAGTACTTC. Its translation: CASRPSGYEQYF.

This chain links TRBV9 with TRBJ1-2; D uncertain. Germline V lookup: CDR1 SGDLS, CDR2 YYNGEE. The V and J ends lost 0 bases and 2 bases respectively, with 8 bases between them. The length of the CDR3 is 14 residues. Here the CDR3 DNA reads TGTGCCAGCAGCGTAGAAGACACGAACTATGGCTACACCTTC. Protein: CASSVEDTNYGYTF.

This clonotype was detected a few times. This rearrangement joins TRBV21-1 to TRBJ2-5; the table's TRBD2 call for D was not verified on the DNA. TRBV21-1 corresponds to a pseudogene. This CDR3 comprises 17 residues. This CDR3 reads CASTPARLAGGRETQYF. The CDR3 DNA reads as TGTGCCAGCACACCCGCGAGACTAGCGGGAGGCAGGGAGACCCAGTACTTC.

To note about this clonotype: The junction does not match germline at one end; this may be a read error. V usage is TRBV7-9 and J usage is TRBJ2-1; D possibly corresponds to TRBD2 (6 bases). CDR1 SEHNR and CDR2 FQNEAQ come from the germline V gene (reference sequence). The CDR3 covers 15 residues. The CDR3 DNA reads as TGTGCCAACAGCTTCGGCGGGGCTCCTAGCAATGAGCAGTTCTTC. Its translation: CANSFGGAPSNEQFF.

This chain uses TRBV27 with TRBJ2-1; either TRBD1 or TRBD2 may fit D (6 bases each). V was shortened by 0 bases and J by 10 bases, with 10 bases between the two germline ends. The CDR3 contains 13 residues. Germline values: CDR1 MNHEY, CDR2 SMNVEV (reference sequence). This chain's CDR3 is CASSLSRGHEQFF. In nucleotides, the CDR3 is TGTGCCAGCAGTTTATCACGGGGGCACGAGCAGTTCTTC.

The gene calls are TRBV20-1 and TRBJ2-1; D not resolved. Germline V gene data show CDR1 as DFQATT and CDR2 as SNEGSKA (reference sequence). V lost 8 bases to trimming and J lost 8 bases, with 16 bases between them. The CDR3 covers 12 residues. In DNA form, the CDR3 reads TGCAGTTCCGGGCCCCGGGCGTATGAGCAGTTCTTC. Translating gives CSSGPRAYEQFF.

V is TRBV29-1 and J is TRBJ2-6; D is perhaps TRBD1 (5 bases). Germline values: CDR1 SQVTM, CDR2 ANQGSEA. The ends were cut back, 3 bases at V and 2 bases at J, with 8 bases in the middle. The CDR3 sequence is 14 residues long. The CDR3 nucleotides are TGCAGCGTTGATGTACAGGCTGGGGCCAACGTCCTGACTTTC. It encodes CSVDVQAGANVLTF.

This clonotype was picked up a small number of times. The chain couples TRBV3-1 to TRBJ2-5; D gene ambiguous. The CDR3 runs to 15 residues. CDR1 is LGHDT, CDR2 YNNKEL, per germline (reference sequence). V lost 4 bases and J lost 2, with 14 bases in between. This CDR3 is CASSPSARSQETQYF. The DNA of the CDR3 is TGTGCCAGCAGCCCCTCGGCGCGCAGTCAAGAGACCCAGTACTTC.

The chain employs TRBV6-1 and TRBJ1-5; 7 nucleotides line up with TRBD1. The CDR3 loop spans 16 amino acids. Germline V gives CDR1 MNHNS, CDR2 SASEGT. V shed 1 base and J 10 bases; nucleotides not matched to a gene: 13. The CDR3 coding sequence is TGTGCCAGCAGTGAAGTATTGGGGACAGCCCTTCGTCCCCAGCATTTT. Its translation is CASSEVLGTALRPQHF.

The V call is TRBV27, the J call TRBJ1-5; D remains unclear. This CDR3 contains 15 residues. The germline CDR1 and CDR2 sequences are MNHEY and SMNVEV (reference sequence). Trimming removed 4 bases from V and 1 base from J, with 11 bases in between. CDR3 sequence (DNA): TGTGCCAGCAGTTACCTGACCGGGAGCAATCAGCCCCAGCATTTT. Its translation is CASSYLTGSNQPQHF.

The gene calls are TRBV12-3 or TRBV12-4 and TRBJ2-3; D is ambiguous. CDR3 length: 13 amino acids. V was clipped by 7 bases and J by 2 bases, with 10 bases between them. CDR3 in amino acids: CASNQVATDTQYF. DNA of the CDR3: TGTGCCAGCAACCAAGTGGCCACAGATACGCAGTATTTT.

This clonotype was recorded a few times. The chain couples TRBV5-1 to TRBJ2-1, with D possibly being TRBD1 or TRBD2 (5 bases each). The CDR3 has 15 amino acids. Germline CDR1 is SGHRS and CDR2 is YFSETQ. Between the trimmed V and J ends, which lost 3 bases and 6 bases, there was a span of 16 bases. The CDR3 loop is CASSSQGRGLNEQFF. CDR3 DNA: TGCGCCAGCAGCTCGCAGGGTAGAGGGCTCAATGAGCAGTTCTTC.

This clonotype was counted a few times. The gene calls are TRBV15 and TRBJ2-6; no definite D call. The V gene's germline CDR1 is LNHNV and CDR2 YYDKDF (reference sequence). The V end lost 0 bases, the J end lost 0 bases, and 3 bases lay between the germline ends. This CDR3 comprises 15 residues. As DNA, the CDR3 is TGTGCCACCAGCAGAGATATCTCTGGGGCCAACGTCCTGACTTTC. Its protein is CATSRDISGANVLTF.

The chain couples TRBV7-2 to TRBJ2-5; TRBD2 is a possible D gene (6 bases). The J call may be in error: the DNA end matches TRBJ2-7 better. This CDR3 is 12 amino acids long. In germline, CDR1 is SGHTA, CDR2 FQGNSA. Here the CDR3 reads CASSSTRGEQYF. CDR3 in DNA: TGTGCCAGCAGTTCGACGCGGGGCGAGCAGTACTTC.

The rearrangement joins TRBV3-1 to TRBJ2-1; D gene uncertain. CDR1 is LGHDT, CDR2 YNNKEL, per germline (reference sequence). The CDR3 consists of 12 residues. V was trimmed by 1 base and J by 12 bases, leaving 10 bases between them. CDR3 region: CASSQVPKGQFF. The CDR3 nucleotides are TGTGCCAGCAGCCAAGTGCCTAAAGGGCAGTTCTTC.

In nucleotides, the CDR3 is TGTGCCAGCAGCAACACAGGGGGCTACGACGAGCAGTACTTC. Residues: CASSNTGGYDEQYF. V gene TRBV9 combines with J gene TRBJ2-1; 9 bases are shared with TRBD1. The J call may be faulty, since TRBJ2-7 better matches the DNA end. CDR3 length equals 14 residues. In germline, CDR1 is SGDLS, CDR2 YYNGEE.

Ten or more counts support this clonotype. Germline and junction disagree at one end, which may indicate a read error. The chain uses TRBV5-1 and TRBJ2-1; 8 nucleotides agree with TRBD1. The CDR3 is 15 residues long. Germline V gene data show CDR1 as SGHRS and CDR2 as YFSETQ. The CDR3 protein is CASSLGRGLYNEQFF. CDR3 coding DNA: TGTGCCAGCAGCTTAGGCAGGGGGCTCTACAATGAGCAGTTCTTC.

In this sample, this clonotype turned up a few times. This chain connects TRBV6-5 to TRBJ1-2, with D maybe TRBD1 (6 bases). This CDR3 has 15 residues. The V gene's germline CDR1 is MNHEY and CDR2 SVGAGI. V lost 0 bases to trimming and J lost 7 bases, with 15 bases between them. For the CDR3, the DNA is TGTGCCAGCAGTTACTCGACACAGGGTAGAGGTGGCTACACCTTC. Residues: CASSYSTQGRGGYTF.

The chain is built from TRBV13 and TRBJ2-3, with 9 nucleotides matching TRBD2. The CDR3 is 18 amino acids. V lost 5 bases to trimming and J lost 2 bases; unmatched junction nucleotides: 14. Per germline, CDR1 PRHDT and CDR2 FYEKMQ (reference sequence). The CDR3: CASSRSRGLAGPTDTQYF. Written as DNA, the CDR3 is TGTGCCAGCAGCAGAAGCCGTGGGCTAGCGGGGCCCACAGATACGCAGTATTTT.

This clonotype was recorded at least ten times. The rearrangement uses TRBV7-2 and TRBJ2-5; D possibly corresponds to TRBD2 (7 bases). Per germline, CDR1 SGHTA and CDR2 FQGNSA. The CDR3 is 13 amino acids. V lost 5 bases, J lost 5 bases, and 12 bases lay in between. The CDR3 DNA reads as TGTGCCAGCAGCCGCGGGGGCGGTGAGACCCAGTACTTC. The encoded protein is CASSRGGGETQYF.

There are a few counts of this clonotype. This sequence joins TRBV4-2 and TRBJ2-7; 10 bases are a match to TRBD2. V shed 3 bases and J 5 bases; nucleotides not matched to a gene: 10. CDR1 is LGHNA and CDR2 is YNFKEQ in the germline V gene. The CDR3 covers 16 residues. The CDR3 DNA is TGTGCCAGCAGCCAGAGCCCGACTAGCGGGTCCAACGAGCAGTACTTC. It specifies CASSQSPTSGSNEQYF.

The CDR3 protein is CASSRLDSGANVLTF. The CDR3 DNA is TGTGCCAGCAGTCGCTTAGACTCTGGGGCCAACGTCCTGACTTTC. The V and J genes are TRBV5-6 and TRBJ2-6; D not resolved. The CDR3 has 15 amino acids. V was clipped by 5 bases and J by 0 bases, with 9 bases between them. Per germline, CDR1 SGHDT and CDR2 YYEEEE.

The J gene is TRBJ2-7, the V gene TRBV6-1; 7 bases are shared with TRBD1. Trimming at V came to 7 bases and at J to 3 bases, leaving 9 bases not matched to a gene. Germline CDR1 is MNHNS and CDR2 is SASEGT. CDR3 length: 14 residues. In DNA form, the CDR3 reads TGTGCCAGCATTTCTTTGGGACAGAGCTACGAGCAGTACTTC. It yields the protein CASISLGQSYEQYF.

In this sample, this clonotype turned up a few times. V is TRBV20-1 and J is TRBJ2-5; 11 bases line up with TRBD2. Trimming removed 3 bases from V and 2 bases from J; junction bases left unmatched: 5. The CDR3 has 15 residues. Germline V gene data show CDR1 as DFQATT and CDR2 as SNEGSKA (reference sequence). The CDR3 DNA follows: TGCAGTGCTAGTCTAGCGGGAGGACTACAAGAGACCCAGTACTTC. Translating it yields CSASLAGGLQETQYF.

CDR3 protein: CASSLYQDTGELFF. The CDR3 coding sequence is TGTGCCAGCAGTTTATATCAGGACACCGGGGAGCTGTTTTTT. The chain combines TRBV27 with TRBJ2-2; no clear D. Germline V lookup: CDR1 MNHEY, CDR2 SMNVEV (reference sequence). Trimming took off 1 base at V and 3 bases at J, with 6 bases between the two ends. There are 14 residues in the CDR3.

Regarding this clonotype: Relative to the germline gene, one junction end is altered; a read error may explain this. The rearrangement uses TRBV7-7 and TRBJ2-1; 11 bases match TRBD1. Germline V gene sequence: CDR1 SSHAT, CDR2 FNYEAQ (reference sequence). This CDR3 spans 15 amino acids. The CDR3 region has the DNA TGTGCTAGCAGCCCGGGACAGGGGGTTGTCAATGAGCAGTTCTTC. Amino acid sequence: CASSPGQGVVNEQFF.

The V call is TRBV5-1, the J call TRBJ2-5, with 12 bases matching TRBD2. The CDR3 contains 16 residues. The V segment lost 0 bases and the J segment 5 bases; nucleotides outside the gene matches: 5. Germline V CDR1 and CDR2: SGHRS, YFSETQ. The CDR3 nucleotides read TGCGCCAGCAGCTTGGAAGGACTAGCGGGAACCGAGACCCAGTACTTC. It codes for CASSLEGLAGTETQYF. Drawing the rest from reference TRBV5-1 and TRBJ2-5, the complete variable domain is KAGVTQTPRYLIKTRGQQVTLSCSPISGHRSVSWYQQTPGQGLQFLFEYFSETQRNKGNFPGRFSGRQFSNSRSEMNVSTLELGDSALYLCASSLEGLAGTETQYFGPGTRLLVL.